The entry below describes one TCR beta chain. This sample was included in a study of shared clonotypes between healthy human individuals. Some clones are missing from TCRdb's copy, which holds only in-frame ones; the method was immunoSEQ multiplex PCR. This table holds roughly 2,300,000 clones, 85% to 95% found once. Donors, without exception, were Caucasian adults residing in Nashville, Tennessee. The source of this sequence is a man between 18 and 35 years old in good health. Some clones in this sample may be carry-over from other donors' samples. Material for sequencing was naive CD4+ T cells from PBMCs. Subset defined: CD45RA+ positively selected.

CDR3 residues: CASSWTGGSYEQYF. The CDR3 coding sequence is TGTGCCAGCAGCTGGACAGGGGGGTCCTACGAGCAGTACTTC. The chain uses TRBV11-1 and TRBJ2-7; TRBD1 matches 10 bases. The length of the CDR3 is 14 residues. The V segment lost 4 bases and the J segment 1 base; nucleotides outside the gene matches: 1. CDR1 is SGHAT, CDR2 FQDESV, per germline (reference sequence).